One and the same sample provided the 26 T cell receptor beta chains below, sequenced in a study of chemoradiotherapy in HPV16-positive cancers (dated by TCRdb to about 2022). The library was prepared using the immunoSEQ multiplex PCR assay. TCRdb took over this immuneACCESS table, retaining in-frame rearrangements with V and J assigned. Such tables are incomplete; in checked studies, under half of the missing clones stem from an unresolved V gene, and the remainder is unexplained. Across this sample there are 55,000 to 85,000 clones, with about nine tenths seen only once. Of the sample, 4% to 5% falls within the top ten clones. The input for sequencing was blood, taken from a patient who underwent chemoradiotherapy. The receptors stem from a human donor with HPV-associated anogenital cancer.

This rearrangement joins TRBV29-1 to TRBJ1-2, with a weak D call TRBD1 (6 bases). The CDR3 loop spans 17 amino acids. Germline assignment: CDR1 SQVTM and CDR2 ANQGSEA. V lost 0 bases to trimming and J lost 3 bases, with 20 bases between them. CDR3 sequence (DNA): TGCAGCGTTGAAGAATCCGGGACATCCATGTTCGACTATGGCTACACCTTC. Translated, it gives CSVEESGTSMFDYGYTF.

The rearrangement uses TRBV28 and TRBJ2-7, with a tentative D call TRBD2 (5 bases). Germline assignment: CDR1 MDHEN and CDR2 SYDVKM. This CDR3 comprises 16 residues. Trimming took off 3 bases at V and 3 bases at J, with 18 bases between the two ends. CDR3 coding DNA: TGTGCCAGCAGTTTGTCGGGGTCCCAATATCGCTACGAGCAGTACTTC. It codes for CASSLSGSQYRYEQYF.

The chain has TRBV7-8 and TRBJ2-1, with 8 nucleotides matching TRBD2. Germline loops: CDR1 SGHVS, CDR2 FQNEAQ. Germline trimming cut 5 bases from V and 8 bases from J; bases unmatched to any gene: 2. The CDR3 length is 12 residues. The CDR3 sequence: CASSTGGDEQFF. DNA of the CDR3: TGTGCCAGCAGCACCGGGGGGGATGAGCAGTTCTTC. Looking up the rest from reference TRBV7-8 and TRBJ2-1 gives the full variable domain: GAGVSQSPRYKVAKRGQDVALRCDPISGHVSLFWYQQALGQGPEFLTYFQNEAQLDKSGLPSDRFFAERPEGSVSTLKIQRTQQEDSAVYLCASSTGGDEQFFGPGTRLTVL.

This clone was counted once. The CDR3 here is CASSRTSGAMTQYF. In DNA, the CDR3 is TGTGCCAGCAGCCGGACTAGCGGGGCCATGACCCAGTACTTC. V usage is TRBV14 and J usage is TRBJ2-5, with 12 bases fitting TRBD2. The germline V gene has CDR1 SGHDN and CDR2 FVKESK. The CDR3 sequence is 14 residues long. After removal of 4 bases from V and 7 bases from J, the junction contained 4 bases not matched to a gene. Together with reference TRBV14 and TRBJ2-5, the CDR3 gives the full variable domain: EAGVTQFPSHSVIEKGQTVTLRCDPISGHDNLYWYRRVMGKEIKFLLHFVKESKQDESGMPNNRFLAERTGGTYSTLKVQPAELEDSGVYFCASSRTSGAMTQYFGPGTRLLVL.

The chain is built from TRBV9 and TRBJ1-1, with TRBD1 identical over 7 bases. Unmatched junction bases numbered 4, after V lost 2 bases and J lost 3 bases. The CDR3 sequence is 14 residues long. Germline V CDR1 and CDR2: SGDLS, YYNGEE. DNA of the CDR3: TGTGCCAGCAGCGTGCAGCAGGGGGACACTGAAGCTTTCTTT. Translating it yields CASSVQQGDTEAFF.

This clone was observed once. DNA for the CDR3: TGTGCCAGCAGTGGAGAGGGCGGCCAAGAGACCCAGTACTTC. It is translated as CASSGEGGQETQYF. The chain employs TRBV25-1 and TRBJ2-5; perhaps TRBD2 as D (5 bases). CDR3 length equals 14 residues. V lost 4 bases, J lost 1 base, and 10 bases lay in between. Per germline, CDR1 MGHDK and CDR2 SYGVNS.

This clone has a single count. This chain connects TRBV5-4 to TRBJ2-7; 7 bases fit TRBD2. The CDR3 runs 14 residues. Germline CDR1 is SGHNT and CDR2 is YYREEE (reference sequence). V lost 4 bases to trimming and J lost 0 bases; unmatched junction nucleotides: 4. DNA for the CDR3: TGTGCCAGCAGCCCTCGCGGGAGCTCCTACGAGCAGTACTTC. Translation: CASSPRGSSYEQYF.

The chain combines TRBV5-1 with TRBJ2-5, with D perhaps given as TRBD1 or TRBD2 (5 bases each). Germline V gene sequence: CDR1 SGHRS, CDR2 YFSETQ. The CDR3 runs 14 residues. The V gene lost 3 bases and the J gene lost 5 bases, with 14 bases spanning the gap. The CDR3, as DNA: TGCGCCAGCAGCTCGTCTGGGGGTTGGGAGACCCAGTACTTC. It codes for CASSSSGGWETQYF. The full variable domain, with the rest looked up from reference TRBV5-1 and TRBJ2-5, is KAGVTQTPRYLIKTRGQQVTLSCSPISGHRSVSWYQQTPGQGLQFLFEYFSETQRNKGNFPGRFSGRQFSNSRSEMNVSTLELGDSALYLCASSSSGGWETQYFGPGTRLLVL.

The chain joins TRBV6-5 to TRBJ1-1, with D unclear. CDR1 is MNHEY, CDR2 SVGAGI, per germline. There are 15 residues in the CDR3. The ends were cut back, 0 bases at V and 1 base at J, with 9 bases in the middle. The CDR3 DNA sequence: TGTGCCAGCAGTTACTCGACGGGGTGGAACACTGAAGCTTTCTTT. Protein sequence: CASSYSTGWNTEAFF.

The chain combines TRBV9 with TRBJ1-1; D is unresolved. The CDR3 runs 13 residues. CDR1 is SGDLS, CDR2 YYNGEE, per germline. Trimming removed 0 bases at V and 3 bases at J, with 6 bases between. The CDR3 DNA follows: TGTGCCAGCAGCGTAGAGAGTTACACTGAAGCTTTCTTT. Amino acids: CASSVESYTEAFF.

This clone was counted only a few times. The rearrangement joins TRBV15 to TRBJ2-7, with 10 bases aligning to TRBD2. The CDR3 runs to 16 residues. V lost 0 bases and J lost 1; bases outside the gene matches: 3. Germline V CDR1 and CDR2: LNHNV, YYDKDF (reference sequence). CDR3 amino acids: CATSRDRGLASYEQYF. The CDR3 bases are TGTGCCACCAGCAGAGATCGGGGACTAGCGTCCTACGAGCAGTACTTC.

This clone was found a few times. The J gene is TRBJ2-1, the V gene TRBV7-2; 14 nucleotides match TRBD2. From germline, CDR1 is SGHTA and CDR2 FQGNSA. J was trimmed by 16 bases and V by 4 bases; bases with no gene match: 12. CDR3 length: 15 amino acids. The CDR3 spells CASSSPTTSGRALFF. The CDR3 coding sequence is TGTGCCAGCAGCTCACCCACGACTAGCGGGAGGGCCCTATTCTTC.

This chain joins TRBV6-5 and TRBJ2-5; the match to TRBD2 covers 10 bases. V shed 5 bases, J shed 5 bases, and the junction held 5 bases outside the gene matches. This CDR3 region has 14 residues. Germline V gene lookup returns CDR1 MNHEY and CDR2 SVGAGI. CDR3 nucleotide sequence: TGTGCCAGCAGTGAGCGGGGGGGCCGGGAGACCCAGTACTTC. It specifies CASSERGGRETQYF.

The count of this clone is one. The genes are TRBV10-3 and TRBJ2-3; TRBD1 or TRBD2 may be the D gene (5 bases each). Trimming removed 4 bases from V and 6 bases from J, with 11 bases in between. The CDR3 is 13 residues long. Germline V CDR1 and CDR2: ENHRY, SYGVKD. The CDR3 DNA reads TGTGCCATCAGTGCCCTTGAGGGGGATACGCAGTATTTT. Its protein product is CAISALEGDTQYF.

The V gene is TRBV6-5, the J gene TRBJ1-1; 9 positions match TRBD1. V dropped 6 bases and J dropped 2; count of bases not matched to a gene: 4. CDR1 and CDR2 (germline): MNHEY, SVGAGI. The CDR3 spans 14 residues. The CDR3 DNA follows: TGTGCCAGCAGCCGGGACAGGGCAAACACTGAAGCTTTCTTT. Protein sequence: CASSRDRANTEAFF.

J is TRBJ1-1 and V is TRBV28, with D possibly being TRBD1 (6 bases). The ends were cut back, 6 bases at V and 8 bases at J, with 19 bases in the middle. The CDR3 extends over 14 amino acids. In germline, CDR1 is MDHEN, CDR2 SYDVKM. CDR3 sequence: CASSLLQGMLEAFF. Here the CDR3 DNA reads TGTGCCAGCAGCTTACTACAGGGTATGTTGGAAGCTTTCTTT.

The chain uses TRBV28 and TRBJ1-2; D unclear. Germline values: CDR1 MDHEN, CDR2 SYDVKM. This CDR3 has 15 amino acids. V was pared by 6 bases and J by 2 bases, with 16 bases between. The CDR3 nucleotides are TGTGCCAGCAGCCCCGGGAGGGTGTCGAACTATGGCTACACCTTC. The encoded protein is CASSPGRVSNYGYTF.

J is TRBJ2-3 and V is TRBV6-5; D perhaps matches TRBD2 (5 bases). The CDR3 loop spans 15 amino acids. Germline lookup yields CDR1 MNHEY and CDR2 SVGAGI. Between the trimmed V and J ends, which lost 0 bases and 3 bases, there was a span of 10 bases. The CDR3 loop reads CASSYSTGRTDTQYF. The CDR3, as DNA: TGTGCCAGCAGTTACTCGACGGGAAGAACAGATACGCAGTATTTT.

The chain links TRBV5-1 to TRBJ1-2; 9 positions match TRBD1. The CDR3 has 14 residues. V gave up 0 bases and J gave up 4 bases; unmatched junction bases: 1. Looked up from germline, CDR1 is SGHRS and CDR2 is YFSETQ. CDR3 region: CASSLGDRAYGYTF. The DNA for the CDR3 is TGCGCCAGCAGCTTGGGGGACAGGGCCTATGGCTACACCTTC.

The V gene is TRBV7-9, the J gene TRBJ2-1; 11 bases match TRBD2. Germline V gene data show CDR1 as SEHNR and CDR2 as FQNEAQ (reference sequence). V dropped 1 base and J dropped 1; count of bases not matched to a gene: 3. The CDR3 has 17 amino acids. The CDR3 DNA reads TGTGCCAGCAGCTTAGGACTAGCGGGGTTGTCCTACAATGAGCAGTTCTTC. Translating it yields CASSLGLAGLSYNEQFF.

This chain joins TRBV7-4 and TRBJ2-7; unclear D gene. This CDR3 region has 11 residues. The germline CDR1 and CDR2 sequences are SGHVT and SQSDAQ. V lost 2 bases, J lost 3 bases, and 2 bases lay in between. CDR3 residues: CASSLSYEQYF. Here the CDR3 DNA reads TGTGCCAGCAGCTTAAGCTACGAGCAGTACTTC. The full variable domain, completed using reference TRBV7-4 and TRBJ2-7, is GAGVSQSPRYKVAKRGRDVALRCDSISGHVTLYWYRQTLGQGSEVLTYSQSDAQRDKSGRPSGRFSAERPERSVSTLKIQRTEQGDSAVYLCASSLSYEQYFGPGTRLTVT.

This chain links TRBV6-6 with TRBJ1-2, with 7 bases that match TRBD1. CDR3 length equals 12 residues. The germline CDR1 and CDR2 sequences are MNHNY and SVGAGI (reference sequence). V lost 0 bases to trimming and J lost 8 bases; unmatched junction nucleotides: 0. In DNA, the CDR3 is TGTGCCAGCAGTTACTCAGGGGGCGGCTACACCTTC. It is translated as CASSYSGGGYTF.

The chain uses TRBV7-9 and TRBJ1-1; D unresolved. V lost 1 base to trimming and J lost 5 bases, with 8 bases between them. Germline CDR1 reads SEHNR; CDR2 reads FQNEAQ (reference sequence). This CDR3 has 13 residues. CDR3 residues: CASSLEGSTEAFF. The CDR3 DNA reads TGTGCCAGCAGCTTAGAGGGCAGTACTGAAGCTTTCTTT.

J is TRBJ2-7 and V is TRBV15; TRBD1 is a possible D gene (6 bases). V lost 4 bases, J lost 4 bases, and 11 bases lay in between. CDR1 is LNHNV, CDR2 YYDKDF, per germline (reference sequence). This CDR3 has 13 residues. The chain's CDR3 is CATSTQQGYEQYF. For the CDR3, the DNA is TGTGCCACCAGCACTCAACAGGGATACGAGCAGTACTTC.

CDR3 coding DNA: TGTGCCAGCTCACCCCCTAGGGGGGAGGGCCGGACTGAGCAGTTCTTC. Translating gives CASSPPRGEGRTEQFF. The chain employs TRBV18 and TRBJ2-1; possible D gene TRBD2, 7 bases. V gave up 3 bases and J gave up 9 bases, with 21 bases separating them. The CDR3 has 16 residues. The germline CDR1 and CDR2 sequences are KGHSH and LQKENI.

The chain couples TRBV7-6 to TRBJ2-7; D not resolved. Germline CDR1 SGHVS, CDR2 FNYEAQ. The CDR3 has 15 amino acids. V shed 2 bases and J shed 3 bases, with 14 bases lying between them. The CDR3 sequence: CASSLLSTEYYEQYF. DNA for the CDR3: TGTGCCAGCAGCTTATTGTCAACAGAATACTACGAGCAGTACTTC. Full variable domain (remainder filled in from reference TRBV7-6 and TRBJ2-7): GAGVSQSPRYKVTKRGQDVALRCDPISGHVSLYWYRQALGQGPEFLTYFNYEAQQDKSGLPNDRFSAERPEGSISTLTIQRTEQRDSAMYRCASSLLSTEYYEQYFGPGTRLTVT.